The 8 T cell receptor beta chains given below trace back to one sample, sequenced in a study of regulatory T cells in long-lasting Graves disease. The authors built TCR beta libraries using iRepertoire HTBI primers and Arm-PCR of CDR3 regions. TCRdb independently ran MiXCR on the multiplex PCR reads; one entry per CDR3 protein. The data show some 450,000 distinct CDR3 sequences, with 16% seen just once and roughly 10% held by the top ten. Time point specified: newly diagnosed GD, antithyroid drugs for less than 3 months. PBMC RNA was the source of the TCR library. These sequences were also reported in another study, on T cells in Graves' hyperthyroidism and ophthalmopathy.

The source material was peripheral blood mononuclear cells (PBMCs), sampled at new diagnosis, from a patient treated with antithyroid drugs. The receptors stem from a young woman with Graves disease.

This clonotype was seen repeatedly, ten times or more. The chain couples TRBV11-3 to TRBJ1-1; 9 positions agree with TRBD1. The CDR3 loop spans 12 amino acids. V lost 9 bases to trimming and J lost 8 bases; unmatched junction nucleotides: 7. Germline V lookup: CDR1 SGHNT, CDR2 YENEEA. CDR3 bases: TGTGCCAGAGACACAGGGGGCGAGGAAGCTTTCTTT. This codes for CARDTGGEEAFF.

This clonotype was seen repeatedly, ten times or more. The rearrangement links TRBV19 to TRBJ1-1; no reliable D call. The V end was cut by 3 bases, the J end by 7 bases, with 15 bases between. There are 14 residues in the CDR3. The germline CDR1 and CDR2 sequences are LNHDA and SQIVND (reference sequence). CDR3 nucleotides: TGTGCCAGTAGTATTGAGGGTATGCGGATTGAAGCTTTCTTT. It codes for CASSIEGMRIEAFF.

This clonotype was seen only a few times. The genes are TRBV7-2 and TRBJ1-4; perhaps TRBD1 as D (5 bases). With 1 base removed from V and 10 bases from J, the gap between germline ends came to 13 bases. Germline loops: CDR1 SGHTA, CDR2 FQGNSA. The CDR3 loop spans 14 amino acids. The CDR3 DNA sequence: TGTGCCAGCAGCTTAGGGGACTATGGGGGAAAACTGTTTTTT. Encoded protein: CASSLGDYGGKLFF.

This clonotype occurred many times. The V and J genes are TRBV18 and TRBJ2-4; D is perhaps TRBD2 (6 bases). In germline, CDR1 is KGHSH, CDR2 LQKENI. Trimming cost V 0 bases and J 6 bases, with 12 bases left between them. The CDR3 length is 15 residues. The CDR3 bases are TGTGCCAGCTCACCACCGACCGGGCGGGGAAACATTCAGTACTTC. Translation: CASSPPTGRGNIQYF.

J is TRBJ2-5 and V is TRBV28; D unclear. The length of the CDR3 is 15 residues. Trimming stripped 3 bases from V and 1 base from J, with 12 bases between. CDR1 and CDR2 from the germline V gene are MDHEN and SYDVKM. The CDR3 reads CASSLKLVSQETQYF. The CDR3 nucleotides are TGTGCCAGCAGTTTGAAGCTAGTGAGCCAAGAGACCCAGTACTTC.

The chain carries TRBV20-1 and TRBJ2-1; 9 bases are shared with TRBD2. V lost 1 base to trimming and J lost 5 bases; unmatched junction nucleotides: 6. The CDR3 length is 15 residues. In germline, CDR1 is DFQATT, CDR2 SNEGSKA (reference sequence). The DNA for the CDR3 is TGCAGTGCTAGAGTAACTAGCGGGCCCCACAATGAGCAGTTCTTC. Amino acid sequence: CSARVTSGPHNEQFF.

There are many counts of this clonotype. The rearrangement joins TRBV12-3 or TRBV12-4 to TRBJ1-4, with D hard to call. Trimming stripped 1 base from V and 5 bases from J, with 5 bases between. This CDR3 spans 13 amino acids. The CDR3 reads CASSLDGNEKLFF. The CDR3 region has the DNA TGTGCCAGCAGTTTAGACGGGAATGAAAAACTGTTTTTT.

There are a few counts of this clonotype. The J gene is TRBJ2-1, the V gene TRBV27; the match to TRBD1 covers 8 bases. The CDR3 has 15 residues. V lost 6 bases, J lost 5 bases, and 9 bases stayed unmatched. The germline V gene encodes CDR1 MNHEY and CDR2 SMNVEV (reference sequence). The CDR3 is CASRSGQGGHNEQFF. CDR3 sequence (DNA): TGTGCCAGCAGATCCGGACAGGGAGGCCACAATGAGCAGTTCTTC.